A single sample is the source of the 3 T cell receptor beta chains below, sequenced in a study of T-cell reconstitution after alpha-beta-depleted transplantation in children. Library preparation (for TCRbeta) was performed with unique molecular identifiers. A single record per CDR3 protein comes from TCRdb applying MiXCR to the PCR reads. The sample holds roughly 350,000 distinct CDR3 sequences, 10% seen once. The specimen comprised PBMCs from the stem cell graft donor, sampled from the stem cell graft. These receptors all stem from a human donor who donated a stem cell graft to a child with acute lymphoblastic leukemia.

This clonotype was observed many times. This chain uses TRBV4-1 with TRBJ2-3; D might be TRBD1 (6 bases). The CDR3 covers 15 residues. The germline gives CDR1 MGHRA, CDR2 YSYEKL. Trimming shortened V by 6 bases and J by 0 bases, and 13 bases separated the two germline ends. Written as DNA, the CDR3 is TGCGCCAGCAGGCGGACAGCGACTAGCACAGATACGCAGTATTTT. Amino acid sequence: CASRRTATSTDTQYF.

Remarks on this clonotype: Given a much more abundant clone one base away, this may be a read error. The rearrangement links TRBV20-1 to TRBJ1-3; D unclear. The CDR3 is 14 residues long. Trimming removed 5 bases at V and 0 bases at J, with 11 bases between. Looked up from germline, CDR1 is DFQATT and CDR2 is SNEGSKA (reference sequence). The CDR3 region has the DNA TGCAGTGCTTCGACTGTCTGCTCTGGAAACACCATATATTTT. Residues: CSASTVCSGNTIYF.

The DNA of the CDR3 is TGCAGTGCTAGAATCGGAGGGCAGGGACGTCAGCCCCAGCATTTT. Its protein is CSARIGGQGRQPQHF. This chain joins TRBV20-1 and TRBJ1-5; TRBD1 might be the D (5 bases). Germline V CDR1 and CDR2: DFQATT, SNEGSKA (reference sequence). Trimming took off 2 bases at V and 6 bases at J, with 17 bases between the two ends. This CDR3 spans 15 amino acids.